This T cell receptor (beta chain) was sequenced during a study of response to subunit inactivated influenza vaccine. Overall study results and limits: A suggestion made by the authors is that each seasonal influenza vaccination recruits few new T cells.

MiXCR was run by TCRdb on the RT-PCR reads, yielding one entry per CDR3 protein. Of about 540,000 distinct CDR3 sequences listed, under 30% were seen once; the top ten hold 2.8%. This CDR3 comprises 15 residues. CDR1 is SGHRS, CDR2 YFSETQ, per germline. Deletions cut 0 bases from V and 4 bases from J, with 11 bases between. As for this clonotype: Antigen: not known.

The same data also contributed to another study, on T cells expressing NK-cell markers. That study reports: The authors made TCR beta cDNA libraries by 5'RACE template switching. This switching added a universal primer site and UMIs. Investigators obtained TCR beta repertoires from sorted CD3+CD56+NKG2C+, CD3+CD56+NKG2C- and CD3+CD56-NKG2C+ T cells.

The receptor comes from a man aged 50 to 59 who received an inactivated influenza vaccine. The V gene is TRBV5-1, the J gene TRBJ2-1; possible D gene TRBD1, 6 bases. The material sequenced was CD4+ T cells sorted from PBMCs, taken 11 to 12 days after vaccination. The CDR3 loop reads CASSLGGDTYNEQFF. The CDR3 region has the DNA TGCGCCAGCAGCTTGGGAGGGGACACTTACAATGAGCAGTTCTTC.